This T cell receptor beta chain appears in the sequencing data of a study of blood T cells in healthy people across ages. About this clonotype: Its specificity is not known.

Isolation yielded PBMCs, at least 6.5 million per sample, in every case. V shed 0 bases and J shed 3 bases, with 12 bases lying between them. The germline V gene encodes CDR1 ENHRY and CDR2 SYGVKD. This CDR3 has 15 residues. Study results and limitations: Measured against age, TCR beta diversity per million T cells decreased in a roughly linear manner.

Then a second PCR, running roughly 6 to 11 cycles, was carried out with a sample-barcoded 5' primer and a J-beta primer mix. Through a template-switch adaptor with 12 random nucleotides, each cDNA molecule received a tag. A minimum of 3 million CDR3-containing paired-end reads was obtained for each sample. TCRdb called the 5' RACE reads again in MiXCR, with one record for every CDR3 protein. The sample includes 1.4 million or so distinct CDR3 sequences, 35% to 45% of them seen just once. This chain connects TRBV10-3 to TRBJ2-7; D possibly corresponds to TRBD2 (6 bases). What was sequenced was blood. This TCR came from a woman between 18 and 29 years old in good health. Here the CDR3 DNA reads TGTGCCATCAGTGAGTCGGGGCTAGCGCGCTACGAGCAGTACTTC. Its translation is CAISESGLARYEQYF.